The 30 T cell receptor beta chains given below trace back to one sample, sequenced in a study of persistence of HIV-infected CD4 T cells. The libraries were made with immunoSEQ version 4 in survey mode. TCRdb's table, derived via immunoSEQ multiplex PCR, lists solely in-frame clones and lacks some. The sample consists of about 40,000 clones, approximately 78% of them appearing once. Cells were stimulated with overlapping HIV-1 Gag 15-mer peptides. Memory cells lacking CD40L and CD69 with high CD45RO were sorted. No cognate antigen is known for these TCRs. The sequencing used CD4+ T cells sorted from PBMCs after roughly 18-hour stimulation, collected from a patient who received antiretroviral therapy. Receptor source: an adult man with HIV who was CMV-seropositive.

J is TRBJ1-2 and V is TRBV7-2; 7 nucleotides align to TRBD1. This CDR3 is 13 amino acids long. V gave up 0 bases and J gave up 6 bases; unmatched junction bases: 1. Germline CDR1 reads SGHTA; CDR2 reads FQGNSA. The CDR3 nucleotides read TGTGCCAGCAGCTTAGCCAGGGGGAATGGCTACACCTTC. This gives the protein CASSLARGNGYTF.

The V gene is TRBV21-1, the J gene TRBJ1-1. TRBV21-1 is termed a pseudogene. The CDR3 totals 13 residues. The DNA of the CDR3 is TGTGCCAGCAGCCCAGCCCGGAAGAATGAAGCTTTCTTT. It specifies CASSPARKNEAFF.

This clone occurred a few times. The J gene is TRBJ2-7, the V gene TRBV19; 7 bases agree with TRBD1. J was trimmed by 1 base and V by 9 bases; bases with no gene match: 9. Per germline, CDR1 LNHDA and CDR2 SQIVND (reference sequence). The CDR3 extends over 14 amino acids. CDR3 amino acids: CASRRGQTSYEQYF. The CDR3 bases are TGTGCCAGCCGTAGGGGACAGACATCCTACGAGCAGTACTTC.

The rearrangement uses TRBV7-9 and TRBJ1-2, with D possibly being TRBD1 (6 bases). The CDR3 covers 14 residues. Germline CDR1 and CDR2: SEHNR and FQNEAQ (reference sequence). The V gene lost 1 base and the J gene lost 6 bases, with 12 bases spanning the gap. In DNA form, the CDR3 reads TGTGCCAGCAGCTTAGACACAGGGATCGATGGCTACACCTTC. Translated, it gives CASSLDTGIDGYTF. Filled out from reference TRBV7-9 and TRBJ1-2, the complete variable domain reads DTGVSQNPRHKITKRGQNVTFRCDPISEHNRLYWYRQTLGQGPEFLTYFQNEAQLEKSRLLSDRFSAERPKGSFSTLEIQRTEQGDSAMYLCASSLDTGIDGYTFGSGTRLTVV.

This clone appeared once. The rearrangement uses TRBV27 and TRBJ1-2; no firm D call. Trimming left V 8 bases short and J 3 bases short, with 13 bases between. This CDR3 contains 13 residues. Germline lookup yields CDR1 MNHEY and CDR2 SMNVEV (reference sequence). The CDR3 nucleotides read TGTGCCAGCCGTTCCCCCGGGGACTATGGCTACACCTTC. Residues: CASRSPGDYGYTF.

V is TRBV19 and J is TRBJ2-3; D unclear. The ends were cut back, 3 bases at V and 1 base at J, with 8 bases in the middle. The CDR3 length is 14 residues. Germline CDR1 is LNHDA and CDR2 is SQIVND (reference sequence). The CDR3 reads CASSMGSGTDTQYF. The CDR3 DNA sequence: TGTGCCAGTAGTATGGGCAGCGGCACAGATACGCAGTATTTT.

This clone was seen a handful of times. CDR3 sequence reads: CASSFRGDDTQYF. The CDR3 DNA reads TGTGCCAGCAGCTTCAGGGGCGATGATACGCAGTATTTT. The V call is TRBV5-5, the J call TRBJ2-3; the D gene is possibly TRBD1 (6 bases). CDR3 size: 13 residues. Germline CDR1 reads SGHKS; CDR2 reads YYEKEE (reference sequence). The V end lost 2 bases, the J end lost 6 bases, and 10 bases lay between the germline ends.

CDR3: CASSFGKNYGYTF. In nucleotides, the CDR3 is TGTGCCAGCAGCTTCGGGAAAAACTATGGCTACACCTTC. The chain employs TRBV7-6 and TRBJ1-2; D unresolved. Germline CDR1 and CDR2: SGHVS and FNYEAQ. The CDR3 has 13 residues. Trimming removed 3 bases from V and 2 bases from J, with 7 bases in between.

The chain combines TRBV5-1 with TRBJ2-3; TRBD1 aligns across 7 bases. Germline V CDR1 and CDR2: SGHRS, YFSETQ. CDR3 size: 15 residues. V shed 4 bases, J shed 3 bases, and the junction held 8 bases outside the gene matches. Written as DNA, the CDR3 is TGCGCCAGCAGCCTGGGGACAGAGAGGACAGATACGCAGTATTTT. The encoded protein is CASSLGTERTDTQYF.

The V call is TRBV6-5, the J call TRBJ1-5, with D possibly matching TRBD1 (5 bases). V lost 8 bases and J lost 6, with 14 bases in between. The CDR3 runs 13 residues. Germline loops: CDR1 MNHEY, CDR2 SVGAGI. CDR3 region: CASEEGRAQPQHF. CDR3 coding DNA: TGTGCCAGCGAAGAGGGGCGGGCTCAGCCCCAGCATTTT.

This chain uses TRBV15 with TRBJ2-2, with D uncertain. Trimming stripped 0 bases from V and 4 bases from J, with 6 bases between. CDR1 LNHNV and CDR2 YYDKDF come from the germline V gene (reference sequence). CDR3 length equals 14 residues. CDR3 nucleotide sequence: TGTGCCACCAGCAGAGATAGTAGCACCGGGGAGCTGTTTTTT. Translated, it gives CATSRDSSTGELFF.

V is TRBV5-4 and J is TRBJ1-2, with TRBD1 matching over 8 bases. CDR3 length: 14 residues. The germline V gene has CDR1 SGHNT and CDR2 YYREEE (reference sequence). With V trimmed by 5 bases and J by 6 bases, 9 bases remained unmatched. CDR3 loop: CASRYGTGQNGYTF. The DNA of the CDR3 is TGTGCCAGCAGATATGGGACAGGCCAGAATGGCTACACCTTC.

The chain couples TRBV2 to TRBJ1-2, with TRBD1 matching over 9 bases. CDR3 size: 16 residues. The germline gives CDR1 SNHLY, CDR2 FYNNEI. Trimming took 6 bases from V and 3 from J; bases not matched to a gene: 11. The CDR3 DNA follows: TGTGCCAGCAGGGCCACCGGGACAGGGAATTACTATGGCTACACCTTC. Its translation is CASRATGTGNYYGYTF. Together with reference TRBV2 and TRBJ1-2, the CDR3 gives the full variable domain: EPEVTQTPSHQVTQMGQEVILRCVPISNHLYFYWYRQILGQKVEFLVSFYNNEISEKSEIFDDQFSVERPDGSNFTLKIRSTKLEDSAMYFCASRATGTGNYYGYTFGSGTRLTVV.

V and J are TRBV4-1 and TRBJ2-2; no firm D call. The CDR3 is 13 residues long. CDR1 and CDR2 (germline): MGHRA, YSYEKL. Trimming stripped 0 bases from V and 4 bases from J, with 3 bases between. CDR3 protein: CASSQEPTGELFF. In DNA form, the CDR3 reads TGCGCCAGCAGCCAAGAACCCACCGGGGAGCTGTTTTTT.

The chain combines TRBV11-3 with TRBJ2-1, with 10 nucleotides matching TRBD2. There are 17 residues in the CDR3. V was pared by 5 bases and J by 6 bases, with 13 bases of the junction left unmatched. Germline V gene lookup returns CDR1 SGHNT and CDR2 YENEEA. This chain's CDR3 is CASSPPSKAGGRNEQFF. DNA of the CDR3: TGTGCCAGCAGCCCTCCCAGTAAAGCGGGAGGGCGCAATGAGCAGTTCTTC.

The chain carries TRBV2 and TRBJ1-1; D possibly corresponds to TRBD1 (6 bases). V was trimmed by 7 bases and J by 1 base, leaving 10 bases between them. In germline, CDR1 is SNHLY, CDR2 FYNNEI. The CDR3 contains 13 residues. The CDR3 DNA reads TGTGCCAGCAATGGCAGGGGGAACACTGAAGCTTTCTTT. Its protein is CASNGRGNTEAFF.

V gene TRBV5-1 combines with J gene TRBJ1-1; D gene unclear. The CDR3 spans 13 residues. Germline V gene data show CDR1 as SGHRS and CDR2 as YFSETQ. V gave up 0 bases and J gave up 6 bases, with 9 bases separating them. The CDR3 region has the DNA TGCGCCAGCAGCTTGGGTTCCGCCGCTGAAGCTTTCTTT. Its protein is CASSLGSAAEAFF.

The CDR3 DNA is TGTGCCACCAGTGGGACGGGTGGGTACAATGAGCAGTTCTTC. This gives the protein CATSGTGGYNEQFF. This sequence joins TRBV24-1 and TRBJ2-1; D gene unclear. The CDR3 runs to 14 residues. Trimming took 5 bases from V and 4 from J, leaving 11 bases between them. Germline CDR1 is KGHDR and CDR2 is SFDVKD.

This chain uses TRBV5-6 with TRBJ2-1, with a possible D match to TRBD2 (5 bases). Between the trimmed V and J ends, which lost 5 bases and 13 bases, there was a span of 22 bases. The germline gives CDR1 SGHDT, CDR2 YYEEEE. The CDR3 covers 14 residues. The CDR3 DNA reads TGTGCCAGCAGTATTGGGGAGCTAGCTTCTCACCAGTTCTTC. Protein product: CASSIGELASHQFF.

The chain joins TRBV11-2 to TRBJ2-3, with a tentative D call TRBD2 (6 bases). The CDR3 length is 16 residues. Between the trimmed V and J ends, which lost 1 base and 4 bases, there was a span of 15 bases. The germline V gene encodes CDR1 SGHAT and CDR2 FQNNGV. The CDR3 DNA follows: TGTGCCAGCAGCTTAGGAGATAGTTGGAGGGCAGATACGCAGTATTTT. It is translated as CASSLGDSWRADTQYF. Filled out from reference TRBV11-2 and TRBJ2-3, the complete variable domain reads EAGVAQSPRYKIIEKRQSVAFWCNPISGHATLYWYQQILGQGPKLLIQFQNNGVVDDSQLPKDRFSAERLKGVDSTLKIQPAKLEDSAVYLCASSLGDSWRADTQYFGPGTRLTVL.

This sequence joins TRBV6-1 and TRBJ1-2; no firm D call. The V gene's germline CDR1 is MNHNS and CDR2 SASEGT. This CDR3 contains 13 residues. Trimming took off 3 bases at V and 5 bases at J, with 10 bases between the two ends. CDR3 bases: TGTGCCAGCAGTGAGGCGGGAGGGTATGGCTACACCTTC. Its protein is CASSEAGGYGYTF.

This sequence joins TRBV9 and TRBJ1-1; no reliable D call. This CDR3 comprises 13 residues. V shed 4 bases and J shed 7 bases, with 14 bases lying between them. Germline V gene lookup returns CDR1 SGDLS and CDR2 YYNGEE. CDR3 residues: CASSTRLSDEAFF. CDR3 in DNA: TGTGCCAGCAGCACCCGACTAAGTGATGAAGCTTTCTTT.

The gene calls are TRBV6-5 and TRBJ2-2; D is unresolved. V shed 2 bases and J shed 4 bases, with 11 bases lying between them. Germline-derived CDR1 and CDR2 are MNHEY and SVGAGI. The CDR3 covers 15 residues. The CDR3 region has the DNA TGTGCCAGCAGTTACAGGCGGCGTGGCACCGGGGAGCTGTTTTTT. Amino acid sequence: CASSYRRRGTGELFF.

The chain recombines TRBV10-3 with TRBJ2-7; 9 nucleotides line up with TRBD1. The V gene end was trimmed by 8 bases and the J gene end by 4 bases; junction bases not matched to a gene: 6. Germline V lookup: CDR1 ENHRY, CDR2 SYGVKD. CDR3 size: 13 residues. In DNA form, the CDR3 reads TGTGCCATCCTTCCGGGACAGGGATACGAGCAGTACTTC. This gives the protein CAILPGQGYEQYF.

The table lists this clone with a few counts. The CDR3 reads CASSQDRTGGGYTF. In DNA, the CDR3 is TGTGCCAGCAGCCAAGATCGGACAGGGGGTGGCTACACCTTC. The chain employs TRBV14 and TRBJ1-2; TRBD1 matches at 10 bases. CDR1 is SGHDN and CDR2 is FVKESK in the germline V gene. The ends lost 0 bases at V and 7 bases at J; junction bases unmatched: 2. The CDR3 loop spans 14 amino acids.

The chain links TRBV27 to TRBJ1-2, with 11 bases fitting TRBD1. This CDR3 spans 20 amino acids. After removal of 0 bases from V and 6 bases from J, the junction contained 18 bases not matched to a gene. Germline CDR1 and CDR2: MNHEY and SMNVEV (reference sequence). The CDR3 sequence is CASSLSGQGAYLSIGHGYTF. The CDR3, as DNA: TGTGCCAGCAGTTTATCCGGACAGGGGGCGTACTTATCAATCGGCCATGGCTACACCTTC.

The V call is TRBV29-1, the J call TRBJ2-2, with D uncertain. Between the trimmed V and J ends, which lost 3 bases and 2 bases, there was a span of 10 bases. The CDR3 runs to 14 residues. Germline V lookup: CDR1 SQVTM, CDR2 ANQGSEA. In DNA, the CDR3 is TGCAGCGTTGATGGCCAGCTAAACACCGGGGAGCTGTTTTTT. Encoded protein: CSVDGQLNTGELFF.

In its sample, this clone was seen a few times. The chain has TRBV9 and TRBJ2-1, with 10 bases fitting TRBD1. Trimming removed 4 bases from V and 3 bases from J; junction bases left unmatched: 7. CDR3 length equals 16 residues. Germline V gene data show CDR1 as SGDLS and CDR2 as YYNGEE. CDR3 sequence: CASSPTGTGVYNEQFF. CDR3 nucleotides: TGTGCCAGCAGCCCCACCGGGACAGGGGTCTACAATGAGCAGTTCTTC.

This chain links TRBV28 with TRBJ1-2, with TRBD1 identical over 7 bases. The CDR3 is 12 amino acids. The ends lost 11 bases at V and 4 bases at J; junction bases unmatched: 7. Per germline, CDR1 MDHEN and CDR2 SYDVKM. The CDR3 region is CASRQGGYGYTF. The CDR3 DNA follows: TGTGCCTCGAGACAGGGAGGCTATGGCTACACCTTC.

The V call is TRBV30, the J call TRBJ1-6; 8 nucleotides match TRBD1. V trimming: 1 base; J trimming: 0 bases; junction bases outside the gene matches: 8. The CDR3 sequence is 18 residues long. Germline V gives CDR1 GTSNPN, CDR2 SVGIG (reference sequence). CDR3 sequence (DNA): TGTGCCTGGAGTGAAAGGGACAGGATAAACTCCTATAATTCACCCCTCCACTTT. Translating gives CAWSERDRINSYNSPLHF.